The T cell receptor (beta chain) described here comes from a study of beta chain features in type 1 diabetes (dated by TCRdb to the late 2010s). For context, the study as a whole: No differences in mean age, gender distribution, total cell number or subset yield were found between patients and healthy donors. A total of approximately 100,000,000 sorted cells were examined across all samples, and the number of cells per subset was strongly correlated with RNA yield. In the study, recently diagnosed type 1 diabetes patients and matched healthy donors were compared on the TCRB repertoires of their sorted circulating CD4+ T cell subsets. Regulatory and stem cell-like memory subsets were obtained from only 8 patients and roughly 8 healthy donors, while naive and central memory subsets were obtained from all 30 or so donors. Study-wide findings and limitations: PCR might favor shorter templates, but patient and control samples were amplified and corrected together, so any skew would affect both groups equally. Because small numbers of individuals were included in the HLA sub-analyses, any influence of HLA type on TCRB rearrangement was left unresolved. Naive, central memory and regulatory TCRB repertoires appeared more similar among patients than among healthy donors. A moderate but significant shortening of TCRB CDR3 length was observed in type 1 diabetes patients in all four CD4+ subsets. At VDJ recombination sites, type 1 diabetes patients had fewer insertions and more deleted nucleotides, which implies abnormalities in thymic rearrangement. Because cDNA rather than genomic DNA was sequenced, highly expressing activated cells could have been over-represented, although no difference in activation and CD3 levels was found between groups.

The High Capacity cDNA Reverse Transcription Kit was used to reverse transcribe all of the isolated RNA, meaning that expressed TCRB transcripts were what got sequenced. Deep immunoSEQ sequencing was performed on naive, central memory and regulatory T cell samples, with an average of roughly 3.5 million total reads per sample. Sorted cells were lysed in RLT buffer and RNA was extracted with DNase-treated RNeasy Micro or Mini kits, depending on cell number. Each cell subset was processed on its own to prevent cross-contamination, while patient and healthy donor samples were processed together. The immunoSEQ multiplex PCR was used to amplify TCRB sequences from cDNA, generating 87-bp fragments that spanned the CDR3 region. Sequencing of the amplicons was performed on the Illumina HiSeq platform. Per the source publication's procedure: PCR bias was computationally corrected using synthetic template baselines, reads within Hamming distance 2 were collapsed, and singletons that could not be merged were discarded. Reads were aligned to IMGT to assign V, D and J genes, CDR3 length, and insertions or deletions at six rearrangement sites. Within each subset, clonotype counts were normalized to sorted cell number, and only after that were true diversity and Gini coefficients computed with the tcR R package. Repertoire sharing was quantified using the overlap coefficient calculated on TCRB nucleotide sequences. As a proxy for the pre-selection repertoire, out-of-frame TCRB sequences from naive cells were analyzed. TCRdb took this table from immuneACCESS and kept in-frame rearrangements with V and J called. Such tables lack part of the clones; where checked against another copy, unresolved V genes explain under half of the gap, and the rest is unexplained. From that table come the V and J calls and clone size; the DNA was used to work out D and trimming. The sample data list hundreds of thousands of clones, and over 25% of these were observed just once. Of the sample, roughly 0.06% falls within the top ten clones.

V and J are trimmed by 5 bases and 10 bases, and the gene matches miss 14 bases of the junction. CDR3 length: 15 amino acids, cysteine to phenylalanine. Only the CDR3 portion is preserved as DNA: 45 bases, with reading frame beginning at the first base. The germline V gene encodes CDR1 SEHNR and CDR2 FQNEAQ (reference sequence). A single peripheral blood draw of approximately 110 mL on average was collected from each donor into heparinised tubes. A BD FACSAria II and a panel including CD45RO, CCR7, CD25, CD127, CD95 and CD27 were used to sort naive, central memory, regulatory and stem cell-like memory CD4+ T cells. A purity above 98% was achieved for all sorted populations. PBMCs were isolated right away by Lymphoprep density gradient centrifugation and were stained directly, without culture. Samples were stained and sorted in pairs, with one healthy donor and one patient per experiment, so that batch effects were minimized.

This clone was detected only a few times. Its specific antigen is unknown. One base away there is no much larger clone; base qualities are not given. The chain uses TRBV7-9 and TRBJ2-1; TRBD2 aligns with 7 central bases. This TCR came from a man aged 18 to 30 in good health. Sequenced material: naive CD4+ T cells from blood. What this sample's cell subset or site label stands for: true naive CD4+ T cells. The CDR3 corresponds to CASSLLGGRANEQFF. The DNA reads as follows: TGTGCCAGCAGCCTCCTGGGGGGGAGGGCCAACGAGCAGTTCTTC. When the CDR3 is completed using the reference TRBV7-9 and TRBJ2-1 genes on either side, the full variable domain is DTGVSQNPRHKITKRGQNVTFRCDPISEHNRLYWYRQTLGQGPEFLTYFQNEAQLEKSRLLSDRFSAERPKGSFSTLEIQRTEQGDSAMYLCASSLLGGRANEQFFGPGTRLTVL.